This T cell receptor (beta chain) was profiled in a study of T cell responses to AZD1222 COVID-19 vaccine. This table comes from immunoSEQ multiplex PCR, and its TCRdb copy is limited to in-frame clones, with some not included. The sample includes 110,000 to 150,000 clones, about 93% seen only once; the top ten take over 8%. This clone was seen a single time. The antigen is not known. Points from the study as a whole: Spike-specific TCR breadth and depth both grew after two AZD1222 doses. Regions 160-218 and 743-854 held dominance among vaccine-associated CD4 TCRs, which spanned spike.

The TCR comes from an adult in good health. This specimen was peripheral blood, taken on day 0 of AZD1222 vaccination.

CDR3 bases: TGTGCCAGCGGAGGCGACGGCAATCAGCCCCAGCATTTT. Translating it yields CASGGDGNQPQHF. The chain carries TRBV2 and TRBJ1-5, with D unclear. The CDR3 loop spans 13 amino acids. The V gene lost 8 bases and the J gene lost 2 bases, with 10 bases spanning the gap. Germline lookup yields CDR1 SNHLY and CDR2 FYNNEI.